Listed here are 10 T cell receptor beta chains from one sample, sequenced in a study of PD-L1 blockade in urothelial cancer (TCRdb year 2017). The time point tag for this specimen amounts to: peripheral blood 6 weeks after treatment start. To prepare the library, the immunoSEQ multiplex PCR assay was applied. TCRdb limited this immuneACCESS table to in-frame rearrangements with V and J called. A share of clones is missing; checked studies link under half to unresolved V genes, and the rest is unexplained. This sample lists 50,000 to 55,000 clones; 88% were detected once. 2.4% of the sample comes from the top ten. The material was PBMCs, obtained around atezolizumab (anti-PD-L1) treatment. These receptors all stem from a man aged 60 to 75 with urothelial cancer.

The CDR3 reads CAINLSNEQFF. The DNA for the CDR3 is TGTGCCATCAATCTATCTAATGAGCAGTTCTTC. The chain recombines TRBV10-3 with TRBJ2-1; D is unresolved. The CDR3 runs to 11 residues. The germline V gene has CDR1 ENHRY and CDR2 SYGVKD. Trimming cost V 7 bases and J 7 bases, with 8 bases left between them.

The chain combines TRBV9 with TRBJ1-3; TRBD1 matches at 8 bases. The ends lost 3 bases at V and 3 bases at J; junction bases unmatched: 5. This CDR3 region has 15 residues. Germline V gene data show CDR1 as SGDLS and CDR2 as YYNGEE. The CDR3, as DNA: TGTGCCAGCAGCGCTGGGACAGGCGGTGGAAACACCATATATTTT. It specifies CASSAGTGGGNTIYF.

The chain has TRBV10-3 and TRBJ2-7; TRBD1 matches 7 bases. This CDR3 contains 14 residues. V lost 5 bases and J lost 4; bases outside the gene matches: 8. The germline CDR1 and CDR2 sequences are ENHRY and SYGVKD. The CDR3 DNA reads TGTGCCATCAGTCCTAGACAGGGAGTATACGAGCAGTACTTC. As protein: CAISPRQGVYEQYF.

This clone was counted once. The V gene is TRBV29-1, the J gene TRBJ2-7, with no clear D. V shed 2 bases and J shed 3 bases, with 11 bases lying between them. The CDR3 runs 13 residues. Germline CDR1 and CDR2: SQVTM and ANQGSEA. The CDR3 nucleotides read TGCAGCGTTGAACCTGCGAACGGCTACGAGCAGTACTTC. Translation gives CSVEPANGYEQYF.

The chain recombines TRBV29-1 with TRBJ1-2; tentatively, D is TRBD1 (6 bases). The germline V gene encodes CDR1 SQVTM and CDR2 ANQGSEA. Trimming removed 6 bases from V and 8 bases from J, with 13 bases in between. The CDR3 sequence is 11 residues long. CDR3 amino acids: CSVTGRPGYTF. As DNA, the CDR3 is TGCAGCGTAACAGGGCGTCCCGGCTACACCTTC. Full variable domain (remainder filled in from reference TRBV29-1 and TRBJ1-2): SAVISQKPSRDICQRGTSLTIQCQVDSQVTMMFWYRQQPGQSLTLIATANQGSEATYESGFVIDKFPISRPNLTFSTLTVSNMSPEDSSIYLCSVTGRPGYTFGSGTRLTVV.

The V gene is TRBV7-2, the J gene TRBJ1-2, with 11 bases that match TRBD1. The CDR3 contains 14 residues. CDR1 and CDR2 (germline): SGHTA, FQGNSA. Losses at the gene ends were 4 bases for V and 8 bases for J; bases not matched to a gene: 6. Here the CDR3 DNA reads TGTGCCAGCAGCTCGGACAGGGGGCGAGTGGGCTACACCTTC. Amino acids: CASSSDRGRVGYTF.

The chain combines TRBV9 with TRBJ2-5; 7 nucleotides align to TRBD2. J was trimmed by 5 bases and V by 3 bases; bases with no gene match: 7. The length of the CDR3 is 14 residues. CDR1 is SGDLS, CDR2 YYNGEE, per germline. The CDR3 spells CASSGGGLWETQYF. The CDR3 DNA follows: TGTGCCAGCAGCGGCGGGGGATTATGGGAGACCCAGTACTTC.

As DNA, the CDR3 is TGTGCCAGCAGCCTGAGGACTAGCGGGAGGGGGAAGAGTCAGTACTTC. Its translation: CASSLRTSGRGKSQYF. This chain connects TRBV7-2 to TRBJ2-4; 15 nucleotides match TRBD2. The germline V gene has CDR1 SGHTA and CDR2 FQGNSA. The V segment lost 5 bases and the J segment 12 bases; nucleotides outside the gene matches: 11. The CDR3 loop spans 16 amino acids.

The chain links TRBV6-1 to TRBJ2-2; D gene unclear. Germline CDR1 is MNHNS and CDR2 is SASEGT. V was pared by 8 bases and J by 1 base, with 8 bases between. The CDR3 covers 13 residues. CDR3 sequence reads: CASVPGNTGELFF. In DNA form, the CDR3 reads TGTGCCAGCGTCCCGGGGAACACCGGGGAGCTGTTTTTT.

Written as DNA, the CDR3 is TGTGCCAGCAGCCAAGTGGAGGGGTACGAGCAGTACTTC. Its protein is CASSQVEGYEQYF. V usage is TRBV14 and J usage is TRBJ2-7; D possibly corresponds to TRBD2 (6 bases). Trimming shortened V by 1 base and J by 4 bases, and 8 bases separated the two germline ends. CDR1 SGHDN and CDR2 FVKESK come from the germline V gene. The CDR3 covers 13 residues.